This T cell receptor (beta chain) was identified during a study of blood T cell repertoires in COVID-19. Participant ages covered 18 to 89 years across 20 to 25 US areas. Cohort assignment relied on participant-reported clinical history. In the study's own analysis: Quantification of nucleated cells was approximated via reference gene primer amplification. Assay used: immunoSEQ multiplex PCR; TCRdb lists only in-frame clones, some missing. The V and J calls and clone size are taken from that table; D and trimming were inferred from the DNA. This sample yields roughly 260,000 clones, of which about nine tenths are seen a single time; 2.6% belongs to the top ten. This TCR derives from a woman aged 18-29 years who had recovered from COVID-19. The sample comprised PBMCs or T cells enriched from blood (not recorded which).

CDR3 in amino acids: CASSPTVGREKLFF. Written as DNA, the CDR3 is TGTGCCAGCAGCCCCACCGTAGGGAGGGAAAAACTGTTTTTT. This sequence joins TRBV3-1 (or the pseudogene TRBV3-2) and TRBJ1-4; unclear D gene. Germline values: CDR1 LGHDT, CDR2 YNNKEL (reference sequence). The ends were cut back, 4 bases at V and 8 bases at J, with 14 bases in the middle. This CDR3 is built from 14 residues.